The sample holds a few counts of the clone carrying this T cell receptor beta chain. Its target is not known. This sample stems from a study of blood T cells in healthy people across ages. Isolated PBMCs totaled at least 7 million in each sample. Findings and caveats of the study: Older age coincided with a roughly linear decline in TCR beta diversity per million T cells. Bulk PBMC profiling left naive and antigen-experienced comparisons inconclusive. Estimates of diversity drawn from one million T cells were considered underestimates.

Next came a second PCR, run for about 6 to 12 cycles, which used a sample-barcoded 5' primer along with a J-beta primer mix. TCRdb reanalysed the 5' RACE reads using MiXCR and keeps one entry per CDR3 protein. The data show some 640,000 distinct CDR3 sequences, around 48% seen once. The CDR3 loop spans 14 amino acids. Germline V CDR1 and CDR2: DFQATT, SNEGSKA (reference sequence). After removal of 4 bases from V and 6 bases from J, the junction contained 11 bases not matched to a gene. This chain connects TRBV20-1 to TRBJ2-7; TRBD2 matches at 8 bases. The TCR sequence derives from a woman aged 60-75 years in good health. Sequenced material: blood. This CDR3 is CSAKFSGGLGEQYF. The CDR3 coding sequence is TGCAGTGCTAAATTTTCGGGAGGGTTAGGCGAGCAGTACTTC.